This paragraph covers one T cell receptor beta chain sequence. The data stem from a study of blood T cells in healthy people across ages. Study information: In model experiments, template switching was able to capture about one barcoded beta molecule for every two T cells that were present.

Losses at the gene ends were 4 bases for V and 3 bases for J; bases not matched to a gene: 2. This CDR3 is built from 12 residues. Germline V gene data show CDR1 as SQVTM and CDR2 as ANQGSEA. Together with a sample-barcoded 5' primer, a J-beta primer mix was included in a second PCR lasting about 7 to 11 cycles. TCRdb reprocessed the 5' RACE reads via MiXCR and lists one record per CDR3 protein. The sample has about 970,000 distinct CDR3 sequences; approximately 50% are singletons. The receptor comes from a woman aged 55-69 years in good health. The sample taken for sequencing was blood. This chain links TRBV29-1 with TRBJ2-5, with TRBD1 matching over 7 bases. This chain's CDR3 is CSVVGQKETQYF. The CDR3 DNA follows: TGCAGCGTTGTGGGACAGAAAGAGACCCAGTACTTC.